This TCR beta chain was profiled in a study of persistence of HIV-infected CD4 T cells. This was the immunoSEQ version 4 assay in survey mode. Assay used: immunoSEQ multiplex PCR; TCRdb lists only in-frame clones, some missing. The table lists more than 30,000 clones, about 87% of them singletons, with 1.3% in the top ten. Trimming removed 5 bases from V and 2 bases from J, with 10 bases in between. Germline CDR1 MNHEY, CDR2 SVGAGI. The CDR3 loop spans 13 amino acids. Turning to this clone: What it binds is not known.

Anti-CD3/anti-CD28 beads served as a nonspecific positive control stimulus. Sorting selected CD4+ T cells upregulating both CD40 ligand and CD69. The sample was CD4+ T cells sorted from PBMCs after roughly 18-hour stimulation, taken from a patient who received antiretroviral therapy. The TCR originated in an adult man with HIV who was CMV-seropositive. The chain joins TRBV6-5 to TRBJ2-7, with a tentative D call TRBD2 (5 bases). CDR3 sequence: CASSRGPPYEQYF. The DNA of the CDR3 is TGTGCCAGCAGTCGGGGTCCACCCTACGAGCAGTACTTC.